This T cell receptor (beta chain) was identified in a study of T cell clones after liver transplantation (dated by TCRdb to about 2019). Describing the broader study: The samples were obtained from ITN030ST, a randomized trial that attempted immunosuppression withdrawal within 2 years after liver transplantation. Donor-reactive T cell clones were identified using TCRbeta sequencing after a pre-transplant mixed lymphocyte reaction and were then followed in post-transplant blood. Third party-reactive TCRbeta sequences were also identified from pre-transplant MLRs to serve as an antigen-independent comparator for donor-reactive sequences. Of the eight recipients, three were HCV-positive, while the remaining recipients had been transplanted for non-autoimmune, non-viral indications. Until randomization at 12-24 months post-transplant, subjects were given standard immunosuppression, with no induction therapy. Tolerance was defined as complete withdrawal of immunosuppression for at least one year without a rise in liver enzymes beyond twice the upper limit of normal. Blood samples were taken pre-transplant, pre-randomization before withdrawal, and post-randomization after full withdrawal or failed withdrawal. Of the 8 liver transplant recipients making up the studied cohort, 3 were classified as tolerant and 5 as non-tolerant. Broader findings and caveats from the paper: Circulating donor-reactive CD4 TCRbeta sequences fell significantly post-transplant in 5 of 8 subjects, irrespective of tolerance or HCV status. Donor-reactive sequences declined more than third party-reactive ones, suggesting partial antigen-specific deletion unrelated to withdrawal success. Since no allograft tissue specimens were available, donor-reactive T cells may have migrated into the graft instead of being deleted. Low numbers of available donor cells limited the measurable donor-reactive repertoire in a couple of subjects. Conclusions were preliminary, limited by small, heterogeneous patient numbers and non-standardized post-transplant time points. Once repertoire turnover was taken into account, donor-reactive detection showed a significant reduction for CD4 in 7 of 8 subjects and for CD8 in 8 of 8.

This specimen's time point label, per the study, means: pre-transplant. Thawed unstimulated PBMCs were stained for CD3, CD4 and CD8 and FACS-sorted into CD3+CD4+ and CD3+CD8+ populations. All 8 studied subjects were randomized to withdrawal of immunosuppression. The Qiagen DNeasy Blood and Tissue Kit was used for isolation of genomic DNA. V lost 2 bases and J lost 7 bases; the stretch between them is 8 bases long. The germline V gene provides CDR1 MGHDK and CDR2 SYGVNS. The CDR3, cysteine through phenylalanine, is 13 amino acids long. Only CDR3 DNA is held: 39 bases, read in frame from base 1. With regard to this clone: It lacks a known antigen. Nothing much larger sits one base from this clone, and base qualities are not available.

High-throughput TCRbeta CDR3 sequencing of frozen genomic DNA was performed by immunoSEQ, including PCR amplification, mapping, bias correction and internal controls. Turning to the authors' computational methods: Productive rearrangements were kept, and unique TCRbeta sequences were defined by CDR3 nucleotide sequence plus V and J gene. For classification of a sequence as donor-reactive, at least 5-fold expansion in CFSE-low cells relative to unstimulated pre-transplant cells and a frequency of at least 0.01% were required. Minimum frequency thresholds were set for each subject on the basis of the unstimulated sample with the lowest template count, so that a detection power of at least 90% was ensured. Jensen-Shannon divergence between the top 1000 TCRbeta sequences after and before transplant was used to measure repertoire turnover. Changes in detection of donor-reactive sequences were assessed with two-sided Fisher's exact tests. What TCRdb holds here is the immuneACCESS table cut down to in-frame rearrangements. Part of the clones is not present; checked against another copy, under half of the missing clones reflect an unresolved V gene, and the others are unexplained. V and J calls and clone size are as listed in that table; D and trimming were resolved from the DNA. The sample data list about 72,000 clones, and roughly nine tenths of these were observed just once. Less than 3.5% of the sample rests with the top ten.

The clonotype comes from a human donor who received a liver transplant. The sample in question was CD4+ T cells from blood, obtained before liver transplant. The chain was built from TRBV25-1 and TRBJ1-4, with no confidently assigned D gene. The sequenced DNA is TGTGCCAGCAGTGAAAACTGGGCTGAAAAACTGTTTTTT. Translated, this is CASSENWAEKLFF. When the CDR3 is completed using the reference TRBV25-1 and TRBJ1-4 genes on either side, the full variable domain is EADIYQTPRYLVIGTGKKITLECSQTMGHDKMYWYQQDPGMELHLIHYSYGVNSTEKGDLSSESTVSRIRTEHFPLTLESARPSHTSQYLCASSENWAEKLFFGSGTQLSVL.